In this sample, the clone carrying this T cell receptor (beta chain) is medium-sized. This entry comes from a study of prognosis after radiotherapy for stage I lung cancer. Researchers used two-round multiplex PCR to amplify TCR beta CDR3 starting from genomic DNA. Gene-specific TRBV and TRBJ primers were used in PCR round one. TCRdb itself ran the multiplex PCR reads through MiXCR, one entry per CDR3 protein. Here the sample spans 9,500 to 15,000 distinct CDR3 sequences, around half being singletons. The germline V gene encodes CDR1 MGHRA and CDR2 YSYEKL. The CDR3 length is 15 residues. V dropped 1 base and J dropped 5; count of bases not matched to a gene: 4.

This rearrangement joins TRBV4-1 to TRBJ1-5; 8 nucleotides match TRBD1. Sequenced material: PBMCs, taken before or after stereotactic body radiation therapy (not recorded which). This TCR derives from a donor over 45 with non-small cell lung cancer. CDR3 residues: CASSQAGQGHQPQHF. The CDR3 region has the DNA TGCGCCAGCAGCCAAGCTGGACAGGGACATCAGCCCCAGCATTTT.